This is a list of T cell receptor beta chains from one sample in a study of T cell clones after liver transplantation. Repertoires were generated with immunoSEQ multiplex PCR, while TCRdb's copy carries only in-frame clones and drops some. This table holds roughly 80,000 clones, roughly 80% found once. This specimen consisted of CD4+ T cells from blood, obtained around 42 months after liver transplant. The receptors come from a human patient who received a liver transplant. The graft donor may have contributed some T cells. Both conserved end residues are part of each CDR3. The D gene is left open where the match is weak. Expanded clones are given a class, and other clones once, few, many or no size at all.

v_gene: TRBV10-2; d_gene: TRBD1; j_gene: TRBJ2-5; abundance: NA; CDR3aa: CASSEQGSRETQYF; CDR3nt: TGCGCCAGCAGTGAACAGGGGTCCAGGGAGACCCAGTACTTC
v_gene: TRBV19; d_gene: NA; j_gene: TRBJ1-1; abundance: once; CDR3aa: CASSIDGQEEAFF; CDR3nt: TGTGCCAGTAGTATAGATGGACAAGAGGAAGCTTTCTTT
v_gene: TRBV7-9; d_gene: TRBD1; j_gene: TRBJ1-2; abundance: once; CDR3aa: CASSLEGDRAF; CDR3nt: TGTGCCAGCAGCCTGGAAGGAGACAGGGCCTTC
v_gene: TRBV15; d_gene: NA; j_gene: TRBJ2-7; abundance: NA; CDR3aa: CATSRDLARYEQYF; CDR3nt: TGTGCCACCAGCAGAGATTTAGCCCGCTACGAGCAGTACTTC
v_gene: TRBV19; d_gene: TRBD2; j_gene: TRBJ2-7; abundance: NA; CDR3aa: CASSRTGGPSEQYF; CDR3nt: TGTGCCAGTAGTCGGACGGGAGGGCCTAGCGAGCAGTACTTC
v_gene: TRBV2; d_gene: NA; j_gene: TRBJ2-7; abundance: NA; CDR3aa: CASSSLGSREQYF; CDR3nt: TGTGCCAGCAGTTCCCTTGGTAGTCGGGAGCAGTACTTC
v_gene: TRBV6-5; d_gene: NA; j_gene: TRBJ1-1; abundance: NA; CDR3aa: CASSYSPGRNTEAFF; CDR3nt: TGTGCCAGCAGTTACTCGCCAGGGCGTAACACTGAAGCTTTCTTT
v_gene: TRBV6-5; d_gene: TRBD1; j_gene: TRBJ1-5; abundance: NA; CDR3aa: CASSRNRGSNQPQHF; CDR3nt: TGTGCCAGCAGCCGTAACAGGGGAAGCAATCAGCCCCAGCATTTT
v_gene: TRBV19; d_gene: NA; j_gene: TRBJ1-5; abundance: NA; CDR3aa: CASSKGVYSNQPQHF; CDR3nt: TGTGCCAGTAGCAAGGGGGTTTACAGCAATCAGCCCCAGCATTTT
v_gene: TRBV5-1; d_gene: NA; j_gene: TRBJ2-1; abundance: once; CDR3aa: CASSFTARARAEQFF; CDR3nt: TGCGCCAGCAGCTTTACAGCCCGAGCGCGGGCTGAGCAGTTCTTC
v_gene: TRBV15; d_gene: TRBD2; j_gene: TRBJ2-1; abundance: NA; CDR3aa: CATSRDVGSGRVYNEQFF; CDR3nt: TGTGCCACCAGCAGAGATGTCGGTAGCGGGAGAGTCTACAATGAGCAGTTCTTC
v_gene: TRBV27; d_gene: TRBD2; j_gene: TRBJ2-1; abundance: NA; CDR3aa: CASSSSGLAGGKYEQFF; CDR3nt: TGTGCCAGCAGTTCCTCCGGACTAGCGGGAGGAAAATATGAGCAGTTCTTC
v_gene: TRBV4-2; d_gene: TRBD2; j_gene: TRBJ2-1; abundance: NA; CDR3aa: CASSQDYGAGGGNEQFF; CDR3nt: TGTGCCAGCAGCCAAGATTATGGGGCGGGAGGAGGGAATGAGCAGTTCTTC
v_gene: TRBV28; d_gene: NA; j_gene: TRBJ1-2; abundance: NA; CDR3aa: CASSFVQAVYGYTF; CDR3nt: TGTGCCAGCAGTTTTGTCCAGGCGGTCTATGGCTACACCTTC
v_gene: TRBV28; d_gene: NA; j_gene: TRBJ1-5; abundance: NA; CDR3aa: CASSLTGYGQPQHF; CDR3nt: TGTGCCAGCAGTCTTACAGGGTACGGTCAGCCCCAGCATTTT
v_gene: TRBV27; d_gene: NA; j_gene: TRBJ1-4; abundance: NA; CDR3aa: CASSPLRQINEKLFF; CDR3nt: TGTGCCAGCAGTCCTCTCCGACAGATTAATGAAAAACTGTTTTTT
v_gene: TRBV27; d_gene: NA; j_gene: TRBJ2-1; abundance: NA; CDR3aa: CASRSYGTPYNEQFF; CDR3nt: TGTGCCAGCAGATCCTATGGGACGCCCTACAATGAGCAGTTCTTC
v_gene: TRBV9; d_gene: TRBD2; j_gene: TRBJ2-2; abundance: once; CDR3aa: CASSVSAGYTGELFF; CDR3nt: TGTGCCAGCAGCGTATCAGCGGGATACACCGGGGAGCTGTTTTTT
v_gene: TRBV18; d_gene: TRBD1; j_gene: TRBJ2-7; abundance: NA; CDR3aa: CASSLDRGQIYEQYF; CDR3nt: TGTGCCAGCTCTCTTGACAGGGGGCAGATCTACGAGCAGTACTTC
v_gene: TRBV15; d_gene: NA; j_gene: TRBJ2-5; abundance: NA; CDR3aa: CATSPGGRLQETQYF; CDR3nt: TGTGCCACCAGCCCTGGAGGGAGACTCCAAGAGACCCAGTACTTC
v_gene: TRBV18; d_gene: NA; j_gene: TRBJ2-7; abundance: NA; CDR3aa: CASSPSARRDSYEQYF; CDR3nt: TGTGCCAGCTCACCCTCCGCCCGACGGGACTCCTACGAGCAGTACTTC
v_gene: TRBV6-6; d_gene: NA; j_gene: TRBJ1-5; abundance: few; CDR3aa: CASSRDGNQPQHF; CDR3nt: TGTGCCAGCAGCCGGGACGGTAATCAGCCCCAGCATTTT
v_gene: TRBV28; d_gene: TRBD2; j_gene: TRBJ2-6; abundance: NA; CDR3aa: CASSLSGDGANVLTF; CDR3nt: TGTGCCAGCAGTTTAAGCGGGGACGGGGCCAACGTCCTGACTTTC
v_gene: TRBV30; d_gene: NA; j_gene: TRBJ2-1; abundance: NA; CDR3aa: CAWSRTPREQFF; CDR3nt: TGTGCCTGGAGTAGGACCCCTAGGGAGCAGTTCTTC
v_gene: TRBV15; d_gene: NA; j_gene: TRBJ1-2; abundance: NA; CDR3aa: CATSRDMGLYGYTF; CDR3nt: TGTGCCACCAGCAGAGATATGGGCCTCTATGGCTACACCTTC
v_gene: TRBV2; d_gene: NA; j_gene: TRBJ2-1; abundance: NA; CDR3aa: CAIVVGEGSYNEQFF; CDR3nt: TGTGCTATTGTTGTGGGAGAGGGCTCCTACAATGAGCAGTTCTTC
v_gene: TRBV2; d_gene: TRBD1; j_gene: TRBJ2-7; abundance: NA; CDR3aa: CASRDPGQGAGEQYF; CDR3nt: TGTGCCAGCAGGGACCCGGGACAGGGGGCTGGCGAGCAGTACTTC
v_gene: TRBV5-1; d_gene: TRBD1; j_gene: TRBJ1-3; abundance: once; CDR3aa: CASSRRDRTGNTIYF; CDR3nt: TGCGCCAGCAGCCGAAGGGACAGAACTGGAAACACCATATATTTT
v_gene: TRBV9; d_gene: TRBD2; j_gene: TRBJ2-1; abundance: once; CDR3aa: CASSVVHGGTSGEEQFF; CDR3nt: TGTGCCAGCAGCGTAGTCCATGGGGGGACTAGCGGAGAAGAGCAGTTCTTC
v_gene: TRBV7-9; d_gene: TRBD2; j_gene: TRBJ2-2; abundance: few; CDR3aa: CASSFLAGPGTGELFF; CDR3nt: TGTGCCAGCAGCTTTCTAGCGGGTCCTGGAACCGGGGAGCTGTTTTTT
v_gene: TRBV19; d_gene: NA; j_gene: TRBJ2-3; abundance: NA; CDR3aa: CASRRQVSPTDTQYF; CDR3nt: TGTGCCAGTAGGAGGCAGGTCAGCCCCACAGATACGCAGTATTTT
v_gene: TRBV9; d_gene: NA; j_gene: TRBJ1-1; abundance: once; CDR3aa: CASRRELNTEAFF; CDR3nt: TGTGCCAGCAGGAGGGAGCTGAACACTGAAGCTTTCTTT
v_gene: TRBV5-1; d_gene: NA; j_gene: TRBJ1-1; abundance: NA; CDR3aa: CASSRSPPMNTEAFF; CDR3nt: TGTGCCAGCAGCCGTAGTCCTCCGATGAACACTGAAGCTTTCTTT
v_gene: TRBV6-5; d_gene: NA; j_gene: TRBJ1-1; abundance: NA; CDR3aa: CASRFPGRTNTEAFF; CDR3nt: TGTGCCAGCAGGTTTCCAGGGAGAACAAACACTGAAGCTTTCTTT
v_gene: TRBV13; d_gene: NA; j_gene: TRBJ2-6; abundance: NA; CDR3aa: CASSLYRGANVLTF; CDR3nt: TGTGCCAGCAGCTTATATCGGGGGGCCAACGTCCTGACTTTC
v_gene: TRBV7-2; d_gene: NA; j_gene: TRBJ1-5; abundance: NA; CDR3aa: CASSGRNNQPQHF; CDR3nt: TGTGCCAGCAGTGGACGGAACAATCAGCCCCAGCATTTT
v_gene: TRBV9; d_gene: TRBD2; j_gene: TRBJ2-1; abundance: NA; CDR3aa: CASSVAGGSYNEQFF; CDR3nt: TGTGCCAGCAGCGTAGCGGGAGGGTCCTACAATGAGCAGTTCTTC
v_gene: TRBV18; d_gene: NA; j_gene: TRBJ2-6; abundance: NA; CDR3aa: CASSPTDTSLSGANVLTF; CDR3nt: TGTGCCAGCTCACCTACTGACACGTCACTCTCTGGGGCCAACGTCCTGACTTTC
v_gene: TRBV4-2; d_gene: TRBD1; j_gene: TRBJ1-4; abundance: NA; CDR3aa: CASSSGQGPATNEKLFF; CDR3nt: TGTGCCAGCAGCTCGGGACAGGGGCCTGCAACTAATGAAAAACTGTTTTTT
v_gene: TRBV2; d_gene: TRBD2; j_gene: TRBJ2-1; abundance: NA; CDR3aa: CASRGTSGYNEQFF; CDR3nt: TGTGCCAGCAGGGGGACTAGCGGCTACAATGAGCAGTTCTTC
v_gene: TRBV18; d_gene: NA; j_gene: TRBJ1-2; abundance: once; CDR3aa: CASSPVRAAVYGYTF; CDR3nt: TGTGCCAGCTCACCCGTGAGGGCAGCCGTCTATGGCTACACCTTC
v_gene: TRBV27; d_gene: NA; j_gene: TRBJ1-1; abundance: NA; CDR3aa: CASSLAEAGGEAFF; CDR3nt: TGTGCCAGCAGCCTTGCGGAGGCAGGCGGTGAAGCTTTCTTT
v_gene: TRBV4-3; d_gene: NA; j_gene: TRBJ1-2; abundance: NA; CDR3aa: CASSLENIANYGYTF; CDR3nt: TGCGCCAGCAGCCTTGAAAACATCGCTAACTATGGCTACACCTTC
v_gene: TRBV29-1; d_gene: NA; j_gene: TRBJ2-3; abundance: few; CDR3aa: CSVASQGRGTDTQYF; CDR3nt: TGCAGCGTCGCCTCACAGGGGAGGGGCACAGATACGCAGTATTTT
v_gene: TRBV5-1; d_gene: NA; j_gene: TRBJ2-1; abundance: few; CDR3aa: CASSKGQNLYNEQFF; CDR3nt: TGCGCCAGCAGCAAAGGACAGAATCTCTACAATGAGCAGTTCTTC
v_gene: TRBV7-8; d_gene: TRBD1; j_gene: TRBJ1-5; abundance: NA; CDR3aa: CASSLMGQAYSNQPQHF; CDR3nt: TGTGCCAGCAGCCTGATGGGACAGGCATATAGCAATCAGCCCCAGCATTTT
v_gene: TRBV28; d_gene: TRBD1; j_gene: TRBJ1-2; abundance: NA; CDR3aa: CASSLGLGQPPNYGYTF; CDR3nt: TGTGCCAGCAGTTTAGGTTTGGGACAGCCGCCTAACTATGGCTACACCTTC
v_gene: TRBV5-1; d_gene: NA; j_gene: TRBJ2-7; abundance: few; CDR3aa: CASSLVEGRSSEQYF; CDR3nt: TGCGCCAGCAGCTTGGTGGAGGGAAGGTCTTCCGAGCAGTACTTC
v_gene: TRBV30; d_gene: NA; j_gene: TRBJ1-1; abundance: NA; CDR3aa: CACNLGLNTEAFF; CDR3nt: TGTGCCTGCAATTTGGGATTGAACACTGAAGCTTTCTTT
v_gene: TRBV28; d_gene: NA; j_gene: TRBJ1-5; abundance: NA; CDR3aa: CASSVGPRNQPQHF; CDR3nt: TGTGCCAGCAGTGTTGGTCCGAGAAATCAGCCCCAGCATTTT
v_gene: TRBV9; d_gene: NA; j_gene: TRBJ1-2; abundance: NA; CDR3aa: CASSHPLGGHGGYTF; CDR3nt: TGTGCCAGCAGCCACCCACTGGGAGGGCACGGTGGCTACACCTTC
v_gene: TRBV5-6; d_gene: TRBD1; j_gene: TRBJ1-5; abundance: NA; CDR3aa: CASSWGGQPDQPQHF; CDR3nt: TGTGCCAGCAGCTGGGGGGGACAGCCGGATCAGCCCCAGCATTTT
v_gene: TRBV27; d_gene: TRBD1; j_gene: TRBJ1-1; abundance: NA; CDR3aa: CASSLIRQGSTEAFF; CDR3nt: TGTGCCAGCAGTTTAATAAGACAGGGGAGCACTGAAGCTTTCTTT
v_gene: TRBV6-1; d_gene: NA; j_gene: TRBJ2-3; abundance: NA; CDR3aa: CASSDRQGGTDTQYF; CDR3nt: TGTGCCAGCAGTGATCGGCAGGGGGGAACAGATACGCAGTATTTT